The sequence of this T cell receptor (beta chain) was determined in a study of human CD8 memory T cell subsets. Study results and caveats: Both stem-like memory T cells and precursor exhausted T cells showed comparably high diversity, which set them apart from effector memory cells.

Germline V gene data show CDR1 as LNHNV and CDR2 as YYDKDF (reference sequence). The CDR3 runs 12 residues. To note about this clonotype: What it recognizes is unknown.

UMI-labeled 5' RACE was used, and it produced the TCR beta libraries. TCRdb reanalyzed the 5' RACE reads and collapses them to one entry per CDR3 protein, without DNA. The sample holds about 5,500 distinct CDR3 sequences. Total CD8+ T cells came from negative magnetic enrichment. The chain employs TRBV15 and TRBJ1-1. The origin of this receptor is a human donor in good health. The sequenced material came from CD8+ T cells from PBMCs. The CDR3 region is CATSSGGTEAFF.